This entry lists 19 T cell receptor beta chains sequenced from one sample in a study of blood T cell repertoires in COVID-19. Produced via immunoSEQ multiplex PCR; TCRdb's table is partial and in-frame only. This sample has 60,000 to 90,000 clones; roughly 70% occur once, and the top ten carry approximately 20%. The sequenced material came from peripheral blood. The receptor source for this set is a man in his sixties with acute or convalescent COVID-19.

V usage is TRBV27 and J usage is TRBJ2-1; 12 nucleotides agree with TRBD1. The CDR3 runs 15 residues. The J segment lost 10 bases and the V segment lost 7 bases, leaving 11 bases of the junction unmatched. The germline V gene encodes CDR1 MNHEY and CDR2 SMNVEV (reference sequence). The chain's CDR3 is CASNDWGQGAREQFF. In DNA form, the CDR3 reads TGTGCCAGCAATGACTGGGGACAGGGGGCGAGGGAGCAGTTCTTC.

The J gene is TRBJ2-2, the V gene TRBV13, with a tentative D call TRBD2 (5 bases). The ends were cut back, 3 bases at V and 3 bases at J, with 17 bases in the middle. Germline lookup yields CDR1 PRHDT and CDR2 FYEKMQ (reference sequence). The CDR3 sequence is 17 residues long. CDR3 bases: TGTGCCAGCAGCTTGCGACCGTCGGCGCGGGACACCGGGGAGCTGTTTTTT. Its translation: CASSLRPSARDTGELFF.

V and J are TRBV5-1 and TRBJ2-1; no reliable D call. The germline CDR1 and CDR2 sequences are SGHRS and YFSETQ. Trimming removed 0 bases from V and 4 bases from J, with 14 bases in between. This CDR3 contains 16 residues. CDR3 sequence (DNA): TGCGCCAGCAGCTTGGACTCCAATTACGATTACAATGAGCAGTTCTTC. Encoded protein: CASSLDSNYDYNEQFF.

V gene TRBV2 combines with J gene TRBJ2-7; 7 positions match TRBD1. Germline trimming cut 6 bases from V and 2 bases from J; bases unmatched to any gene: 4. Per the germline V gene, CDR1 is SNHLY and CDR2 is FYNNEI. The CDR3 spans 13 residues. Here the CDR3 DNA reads TGTGCCAGCAGACAGGGGTCCACCTACGAGCAGTACGTC. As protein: CASRQGSTYEQYV.

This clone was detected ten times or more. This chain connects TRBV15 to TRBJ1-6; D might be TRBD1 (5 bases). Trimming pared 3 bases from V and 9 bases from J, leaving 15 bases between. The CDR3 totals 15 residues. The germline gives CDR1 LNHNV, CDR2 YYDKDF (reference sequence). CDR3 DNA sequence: TGTGCCACCAGCAGCCAAGGGGAAGGACGTTCACCCCTCCACTTT. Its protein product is CATSSQGEGRSPLHF. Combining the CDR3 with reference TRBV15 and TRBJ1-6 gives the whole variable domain DAMVIQNPRYQVTQFGKPVTLSCSQTLNHNVMYWYQQKSSQAPKLLFHYYDKDFNNEADTPDNFQSRRPNTSFCFLDIRSPGLGDTAMYLCATSSQGEGRSPLHFGNGTRLTVT.

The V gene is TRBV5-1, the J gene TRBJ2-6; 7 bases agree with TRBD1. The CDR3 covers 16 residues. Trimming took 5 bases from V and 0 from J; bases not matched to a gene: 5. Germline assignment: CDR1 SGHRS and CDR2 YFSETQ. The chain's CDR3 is CASSLGGLSGANVLTF. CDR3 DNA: TGCGCCAGCAGTTTAGGGGGCCTCTCTGGGGCCAACGTCCTGACTTTC.

The CDR3 DNA reads as TGTGCCAGCAGTTGGGGGGTAAATGAAAAACTGTTTTTT. Protein sequence: CASSWGVNEKLFF. The chain links TRBV12-3 or TRBV12-4 to TRBJ1-4, with a tentative D call TRBD1 (5 bases). With 4 bases removed from V and 5 bases from J, the gap between germline ends came to 8 bases. CDR3 size: 13 residues.

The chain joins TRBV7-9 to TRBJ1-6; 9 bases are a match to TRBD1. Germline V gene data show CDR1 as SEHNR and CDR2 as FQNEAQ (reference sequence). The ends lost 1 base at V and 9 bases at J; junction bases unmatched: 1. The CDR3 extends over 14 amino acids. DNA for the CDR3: TGTGCCAGCAGCTTAGAGGGACAGGGTTCACCCCTCCACTTT. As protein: CASSLEGQGSPLHF.

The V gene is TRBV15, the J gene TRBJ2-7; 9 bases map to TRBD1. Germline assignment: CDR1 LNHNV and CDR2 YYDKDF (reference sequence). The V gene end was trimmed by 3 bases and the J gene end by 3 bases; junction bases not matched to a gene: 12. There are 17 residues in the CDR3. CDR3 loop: CATSSISRDRGDYEQYV. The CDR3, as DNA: TGTGCCACCAGCAGCATCAGTCGAGACAGGGGGGACTACGAGCAGTACGTC.

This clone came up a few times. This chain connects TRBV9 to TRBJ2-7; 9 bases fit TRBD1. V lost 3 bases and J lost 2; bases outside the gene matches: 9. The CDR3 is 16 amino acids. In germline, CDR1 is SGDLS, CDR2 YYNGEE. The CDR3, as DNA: TGTGCCAGCAGCGCCTCCGGACAGGGGAGTCCCTACGAGCAGTACTTC. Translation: CASSASGQGSPYEQYF.

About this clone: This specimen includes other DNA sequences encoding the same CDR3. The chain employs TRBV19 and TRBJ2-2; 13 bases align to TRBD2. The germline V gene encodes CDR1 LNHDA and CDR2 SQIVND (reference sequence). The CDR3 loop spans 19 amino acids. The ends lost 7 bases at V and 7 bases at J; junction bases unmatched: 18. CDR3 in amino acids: CASTPTRGWTSGRSGELFF. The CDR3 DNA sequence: TGTGCCAGTACCCCAACGAGGGGCTGGACTAGCGGGAGAAGCGGGGAGCTGTTTTTT.

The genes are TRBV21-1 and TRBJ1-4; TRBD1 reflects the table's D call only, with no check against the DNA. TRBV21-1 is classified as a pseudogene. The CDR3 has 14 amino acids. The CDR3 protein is CASSKTGADEKLFF. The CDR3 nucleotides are TGTGCCAGCAGCAAGACAGGGGCGGATGAAAAACTGTTTTTT.

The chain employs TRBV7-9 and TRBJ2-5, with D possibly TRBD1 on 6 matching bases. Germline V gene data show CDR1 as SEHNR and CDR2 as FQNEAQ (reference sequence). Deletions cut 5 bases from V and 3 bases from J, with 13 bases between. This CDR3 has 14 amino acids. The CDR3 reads CASSGADREETQYF. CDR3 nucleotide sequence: TGTGCCAGCAGCGGGGCGGACAGAGAAGAGACCCAGTACTTC.

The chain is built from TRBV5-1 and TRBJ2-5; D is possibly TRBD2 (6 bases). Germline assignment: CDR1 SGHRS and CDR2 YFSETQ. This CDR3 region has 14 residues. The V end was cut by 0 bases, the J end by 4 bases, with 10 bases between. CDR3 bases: TGCGCCAGCAGCTTGGCCTGGGGGGTAGAGACCCAGTACTTC. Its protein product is CASSLAWGVETQYF. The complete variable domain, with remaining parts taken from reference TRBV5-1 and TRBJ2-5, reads KAGVTQTPRYLIKTRGQQVTLSCSPISGHRSVSWYQQTPGQGLQFLFEYFSETQRNKGNFPGRFSGRQFSNSRSEMNVSTLELGDSALYLCASSLAWGVETQYFGPGTRLLVL.

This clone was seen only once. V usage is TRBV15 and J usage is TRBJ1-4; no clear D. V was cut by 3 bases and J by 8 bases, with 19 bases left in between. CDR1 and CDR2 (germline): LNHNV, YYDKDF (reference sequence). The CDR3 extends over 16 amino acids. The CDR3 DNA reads TGTGCCACCAGCAGGCTGGACCGCCGGGCGGGGGAAAAACTGTTTTTT. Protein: CATSRLDRRAGEKLFF.

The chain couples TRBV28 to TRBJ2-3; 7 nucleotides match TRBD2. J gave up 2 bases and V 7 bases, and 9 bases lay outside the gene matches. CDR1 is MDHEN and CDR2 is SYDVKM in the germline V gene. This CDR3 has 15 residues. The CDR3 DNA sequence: TGTGCCAGCACCGTCTCCGGGACTATCACAGATACGCAGTATTTT. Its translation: CASTVSGTITDTQYF.

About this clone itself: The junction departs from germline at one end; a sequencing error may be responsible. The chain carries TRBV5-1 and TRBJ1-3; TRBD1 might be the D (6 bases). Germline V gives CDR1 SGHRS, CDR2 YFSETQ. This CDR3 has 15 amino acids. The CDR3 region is CASTLSDSSGNTIYF. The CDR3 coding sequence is TGCGCCAGCACCTTGTCGGACAGCTCTGGAAACACCATATATTTT.

CDR3 in DNA: TGTGCCAGCAGGAAGCCCGCTAGCGGGACCCACTACAATGAGCAGTTCTTC. Translation gives CASRKPASGTHYNEQFF. The chain joins TRBV2 to TRBJ2-1; 9 positions match TRBD2. Per germline, CDR1 SNHLY and CDR2 FYNNEI. V shed 6 bases, J shed 3 bases, and the junction held 12 bases outside the gene matches. The CDR3 length is 17 residues.

The CDR3 bases are TGTGCCAGCAGTTATGGAGCGGGGGCTGGTGAAGCTTTCTTT. Translated, it gives CASSYGAGAGEAFF. The V gene is TRBV6-5, the J gene TRBJ1-1; perhaps TRBD1 as D (6 bases). The CDR3 runs to 14 residues. With 3 bases removed from V and 7 bases from J, the gap between germline ends came to 15 bases. The V gene's germline CDR1 is MNHEY and CDR2 SVGAGI.